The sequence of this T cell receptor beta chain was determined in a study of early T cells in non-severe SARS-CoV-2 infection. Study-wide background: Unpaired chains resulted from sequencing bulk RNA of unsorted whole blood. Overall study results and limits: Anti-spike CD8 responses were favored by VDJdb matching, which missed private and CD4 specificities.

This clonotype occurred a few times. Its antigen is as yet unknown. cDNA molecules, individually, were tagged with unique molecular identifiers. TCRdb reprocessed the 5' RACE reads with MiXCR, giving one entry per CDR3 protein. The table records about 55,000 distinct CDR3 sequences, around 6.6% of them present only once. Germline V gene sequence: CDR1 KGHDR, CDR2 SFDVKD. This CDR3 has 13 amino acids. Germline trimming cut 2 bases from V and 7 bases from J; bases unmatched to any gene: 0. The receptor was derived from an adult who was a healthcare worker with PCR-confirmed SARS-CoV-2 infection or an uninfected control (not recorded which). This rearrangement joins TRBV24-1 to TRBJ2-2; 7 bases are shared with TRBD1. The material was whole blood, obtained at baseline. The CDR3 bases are TGTGCCACCAGTGATTGGGACAGCGGGGAGCTGTTTTTT. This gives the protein CATSDWDSGELFF.